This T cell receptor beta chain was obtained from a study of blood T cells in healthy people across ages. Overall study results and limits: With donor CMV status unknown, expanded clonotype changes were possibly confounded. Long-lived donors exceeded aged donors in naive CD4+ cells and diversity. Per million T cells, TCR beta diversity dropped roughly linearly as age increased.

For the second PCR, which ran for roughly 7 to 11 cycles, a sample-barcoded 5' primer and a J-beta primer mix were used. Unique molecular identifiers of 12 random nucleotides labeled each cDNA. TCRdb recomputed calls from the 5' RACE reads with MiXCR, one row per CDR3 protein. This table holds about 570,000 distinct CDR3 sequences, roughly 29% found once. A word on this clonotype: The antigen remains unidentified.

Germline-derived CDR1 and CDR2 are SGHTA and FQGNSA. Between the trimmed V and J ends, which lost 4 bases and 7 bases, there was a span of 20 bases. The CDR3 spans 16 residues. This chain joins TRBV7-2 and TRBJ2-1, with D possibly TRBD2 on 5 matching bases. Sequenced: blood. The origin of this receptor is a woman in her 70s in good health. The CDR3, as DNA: TGTGCCAGCAGCTCCGCCGGGATAGAAGTGTTTAATGAGCAGTTCTTC. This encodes CASSSAGIEVFNEQFF. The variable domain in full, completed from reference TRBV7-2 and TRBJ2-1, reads GAGVSQSPSNKVTEKGKDVELRCDPISGHTALYWYRQSLGQGLEFLIYFQGNSAPDKSGLPSDRFSAERTGGSVSTLTIQRTQQEDSAVYLCASSSAGIEVFNEQFFGPGTRLTVL.